Listed below are T cell receptor beta chains from one sample, sequenced in a study of T cells in Graves' hyperthyroidism and ophthalmopathy. TCRdb called the multiplex PCR reads again in MiXCR, with one record for every CDR3 protein. The data show about 640,000 distinct CDR3 sequences, under 25% seen once. The sequenced sample was blood. These receptor sequences come from a man aged 25 to 40 with Graves' ophthalmopathy. Both conserved end residues are trimmed from each CDR3.

>TRBJ2-7|TRBV9
ASSVGGPGYEQY
>TRBJ2-7|TRBV28
ASSDRGREQY
>TRBJ1-2|TRBV28
ASSQNKWGYT
>TRBJ1-5|TRBV18
ASSVGQNSNQPQH
>TRBJ1-6|TRBV5-4
ASSLGTPDSHNSPLH
>TRBJ1-5|TRBV2
ASRFGQTDQPQH
>TRBJ2-5|TRBV11-2
ASSLRTSLRETQY
>TRBJ2-7|TRBV4-2
ASSHQTGTNYEQY
>TRBJ2-5|TRBV28
ASSPPGLAGVDETQY
>TRBJ1-3|TRBV18
ASSSGDSRSGNTIY
>TRBJ1-1|TRBV6-1
ASSGDAAEAF
>TRBJ2-3|TRBV11-2
ASSPGGLAGVDTQY
>TRBJ2-5|TRBV20-1
SARIGTSGSRAKETQY
>TRBJ1-5|TRBV5-4
ASSFELDQPQH
>TRBJ2-2|TRBV15
ATGRVGLIANTGELF
>TRBJ2-3|TRBV7-8
ASSPVGSGNFRFGTQY
>TRBJ2-5|TRBV28
ASSLWSRASKTQY
>TRBJ1-1|TRBV4-1
ASSHSGQNTEAF
>TRBJ1-6|TRBV18
ASSPRRQDLQSPLH
>TRBJ2-2|TRBV7-3
ASSQGLAGVRTGELF
>TRBJ1-6|TRBV2
ATYGTPNSPLH
>TRBJ2-1|TRBV5-1
ASSVATGDYNEQF
>TRBJ2-1|TRBV29-1
SVTVRGQGPYNEQF
>TRBJ2-7|TRBV4-1
ASSQDHGLSSYEQY
>TRBJ1-1|TRBV20-1
SAREPQRFNTEAF
>TRBJ2-2|TRBV24-1
ATSLDHSTGELF
>TRBJ1-1|TRBV13
ASSPQTGVNTEAF
>TRBJ2-3|TRBV6-1
ATKPGRKSTDTQY
>TRBJ2-2|TRBV28
ATQLVGGLNTGELF
>TRBJ2-1|TRBV6-1
ASSSQTSGSYNEQF
>TRBJ2-5|TRBV3-1
ASRRGSLGWETQY
>TRBJ2-7|TRBV6-2/TRBV6-3
ASVAGGAYEQY
>TRBJ1-5|TRBV5-6
ASSLAGGRNQPQH
>TRBJ1-5|TRBV11-2
ASSLGVQGSNQPQH
>TRBJ2-7|TRBV19
ASSYPGQISEQY
>TRBJ2-1|TRBV5-4
ASSVRVTAGNEQF
>TRBJ2-1|TRBV7-2
ASSLKTGLPLSYNEQF
>TRBJ1-4|TRBV2
ASSEDRSATNEKLF
>TRBJ1-2|TRBV30
AWNGDPNYGYT
>TRBJ2-1|TRBV20-1
SARDPAGARNNEQF
>TRBJ2-1|TRBV28
ASSLSRTSGRFGNEQF
>TRBJ2-1|TRBV6-1
ASRTTTYNEQF
>TRBJ1-1|TRBV18
ASRFGVENTEAF
>TRBJ2-7|TRBV27
ASSLPTRSYEQY
>TRBJ1-2|TRBV15
ATSRDLGVFYGYT
>TRBJ2-2|TRBV2
ASCQQQNTGELF
>TRBJ2-4|TRBV7-9
ASSPSGTGREYAKNIQY
>TRBJ2-7|TRBV20-1
SARAGLAGPSYEQY
>TRBJ1-1|TRBV6-2/TRBV6-3
ASSYRDTEAF
>TRBJ2-7|TRBV6-1
ASGRSQTGIQWEQY
>TRBJ2-7|TRBV20-1
SASPGDFYEQY
>TRBJ2-7|TRBV28
ASRGLSGTSGRYYEQY
>TRBJ2-5|TRBV5-6
ASSLTEREETQY
>TRBJ2-7|TRBV20-1
SARDGVGGLRQY